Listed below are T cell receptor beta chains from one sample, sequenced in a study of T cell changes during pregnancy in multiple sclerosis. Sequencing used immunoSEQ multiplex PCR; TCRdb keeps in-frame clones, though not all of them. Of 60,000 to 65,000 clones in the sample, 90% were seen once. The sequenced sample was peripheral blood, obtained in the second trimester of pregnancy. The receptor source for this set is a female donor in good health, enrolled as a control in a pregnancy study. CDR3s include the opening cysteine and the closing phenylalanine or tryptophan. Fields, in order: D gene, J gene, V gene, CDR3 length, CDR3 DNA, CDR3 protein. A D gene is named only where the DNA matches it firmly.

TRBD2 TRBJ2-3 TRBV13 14 TGTGCCAGCAGAGGGCGGGGGGGCACAGATACGCAGTATTTT CASRGRGGTDTQYF
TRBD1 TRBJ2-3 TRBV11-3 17 TGTGCCAGCAGCTTAGACTACAGGGGATTTGGCACAGATACGCAGTATTTT CASSLDYRGFGTDTQYF
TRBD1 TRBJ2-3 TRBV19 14 TGTGCCAGTAGTATCTACAGGGGTCCCGATACGCAGTATTTT CASSIYRGPDTQYF
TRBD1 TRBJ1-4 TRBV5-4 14 TGTGCCAGCAGCCCGGGACAGGTTAATGAAAAACTGTTTTTT CASSPGQVNEKLFF
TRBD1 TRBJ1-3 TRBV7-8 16 TGTGCCAGCAGCCCCCGGACAGGGAGGGCAGGAAACACCATATATTTT CASSPRTGRAGNTIYF
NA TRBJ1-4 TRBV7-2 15 TGTGCCAGCAGCTTAGGTGCAACAGGGCAAGAAAAACTGTTTTTT CASSLGATGQEKLFF
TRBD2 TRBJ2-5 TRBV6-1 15 TGTGCCAGCAGGGAGCTAGCGGGGGGACAAGAGACCCAGTACTTC CASRELAGGQETQYF
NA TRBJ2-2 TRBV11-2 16 TGTGCCAGCAGACAGGACATGGGTACCAACACCGGGGAGCTGTTTTTT CASRQDMGTNTGELFF
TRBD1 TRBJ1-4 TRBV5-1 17 TGCGCCAGCAGCCTTCAAACTTCACAGGGGTCTAATGAAAAACTGTTTTTT CASSLQTSQGSNEKLFF
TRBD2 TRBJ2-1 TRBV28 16 TGTGCCAGCTTGACACTAGCGGGAGAACCTAACAATGAGCAGTTCTTC CASLTLAGEPNNEQFF